The 22 T cell receptor beta chains in this list originate from one sample, sequenced in a study of OX40 agonist ivuxolimab in advanced cancers. TCRdb's table, derived via immunoSEQ multiplex PCR, lists solely in-frame clones and lacks some. The sample has some 90,000 clones, roughly nine tenths seen once. This sample comprised CD4+ or CD8+ T cells sorted from blood, obtained in a trial of the OX40 agonist ivuxolimab. These receptors originate from an adult with an advanced solid tumor such as melanoma, head and neck, liver or kidney cancer.

A few counts support this clone. This sequence joins TRBV27 and TRBJ2-1; D perhaps matches TRBD1 (6 bases). The CDR3 length is 15 residues. Per the germline V gene, CDR1 is MNHEY and CDR2 is SMNVEV (reference sequence). V lost 4 bases to trimming and J lost 6 bases, with 16 bases between them. CDR3 nucleotides: TGTGCCAGCAGTTCCCCGGGACAAAACCTCAATGAGCAGTTCTTC. Protein sequence: CASSSPGQNLNEQFF.

This sequence joins TRBV19 and TRBJ2-7, with 7 bases matching TRBD1. The V gene end was trimmed by 5 bases and the J gene end by 2 bases; junction bases not matched to a gene: 12. This CDR3 is 16 amino acids long. From germline, CDR1 is LNHDA and CDR2 SQIVND (reference sequence). The CDR3 bases are TGTGCCAGTAGTCCCCGACCGACAGGGTCGGCCTACGAGCAGTACTTC. Its translation is CASSPRPTGSAYEQYF.

V gene TRBV5-6 combines with J gene TRBJ1-4; 9 bases align to TRBD1. Trimming removed 7 bases from V and 7 bases from J; junction bases left unmatched: 11. Germline values: CDR1 SGHDT, CDR2 YYEEEE. The CDR3 length is 15 residues. CDR3 DNA sequence: TGTGCCAGCGGTCAGGGGACAGGGAGGGGTGAAAAACTGTTTTTT. Residues: CASGQGTGRGEKLFF.

The CDR3 region has the DNA TGTGCCAGCAGTTTAGTGGGGACAGGGGCTAGACTAGCGGGACACGAGCAGTACTTC. Encoded protein: CASSLVGTGARLAGHEQYF. This sequence joins TRBV27 and TRBJ2-7, with D perhaps matching TRBD2 (11 bases). The V end was cut by 2 bases, the J end by 5 bases, with 28 bases between. The CDR3 sequence is 19 residues long. The V gene's germline CDR1 is MNHEY and CDR2 SMNVEV (reference sequence).

V usage is TRBV4-2 and J usage is TRBJ2-4; D perhaps matches TRBD1 (6 bases). The CDR3 sequence is 20 residues long. V was trimmed by 0 bases and J by 1 base, leaving 22 bases between them. Germline V lookup: CDR1 LGHNA, CDR2 YNFKEQ. The CDR3 region is CASSQEGLGAALQAKNIQYF. In DNA form, the CDR3 reads TGTGCCAGCAGCCAAGAAGGTTTGGGGGCCGCTCTCCAGGCCAAAAACATTCAGTACTTC.

This chain links TRBV7-9 with TRBJ2-3; D uncertain. The CDR3 loop spans 12 amino acids. The ends were cut back, 4 bases at V and 4 bases at J, with 6 bases in the middle. In germline, CDR1 is SEHNR, CDR2 FQNEAQ (reference sequence). CDR3 protein: CASSSSADTQYF. The CDR3 coding sequence is TGTGCCAGCAGCTCATCGGCAGATACGCAGTATTTT. Full variable domain (outside the CDR3, taken from reference TRBV7-9 and TRBJ2-3): DTGVSQNPRHKITKRGQNVTFRCDPISEHNRLYWYRQTLGQGPEFLTYFQNEAQLEKSRLLSDRFSAERPKGSFSTLEIQRTEQGDSAMYLCASSSSADTQYFGPGTRLTVL.

The chain combines TRBV25-1 with TRBJ1-1; possibly TRBD1 for D (6 bases). The CDR3 length is 14 residues. V dropped 4 bases and J dropped 2 bases, with 11 bases sitting between them. Germline CDR1 is MGHDK and CDR2 is SYGVNS. The CDR3 loop is CASSARRGNTEAFF. CDR3 DNA sequence: TGTGCCAGCAGTGCACGCAGGGGAAACACTGAAGCTTTCTTT.

The V and J genes are TRBV2 and TRBJ2-1, with 7 bases aligning to TRBD2. The ends lost 5 bases at V and 3 bases at J; junction bases unmatched: 4. The CDR3 is made up of 14 amino acids. Per germline, CDR1 SNHLY and CDR2 FYNNEI. The CDR3 is CASSSGTNYNEQFF. Here the CDR3 DNA reads TGTGCCAGCAGTAGCGGGACGAACTACAATGAGCAGTTCTTC.

The J gene is TRBJ2-7, the V gene TRBV28; a possible D gene is TRBD2 (6 bases). The V and J ends lost 6 bases and 4 bases respectively, with 16 bases between them. Looked up from germline, CDR1 is MDHEN and CDR2 is SYDVKM. This CDR3 has 14 amino acids. The CDR3 here is CASRRRAIGYEQYF. The CDR3 nucleotides read TGTGCCAGCAGACGGAGGGCCATCGGATACGAGCAGTACTTC. The entire variable domain, with the rest obtained from reference TRBV28 and TRBJ2-7, is as follows: DVKVTQSSRYLVKRTGEKVFLECVQDMDHENMFWYRQDPGLGLRLIYFSYDVKMKEKGDIPEGYSVSREKKERFSLILESASTNQTSMYLCASRRRAIGYEQYFGPGTRLTVT.

This clone was seen a single time. The gene calls are TRBV9 and TRBJ2-5; 8 bases agree with TRBD1. V lost 2 bases and J lost 1; bases outside the gene matches: 1. Per the germline V gene, CDR1 is SGDLS and CDR2 is YYNGEE. The CDR3 is made up of 14 amino acids. DNA of the CDR3: TGTGCCAGCAGCGTCGGACAGGGCCAAGAGACCCAGTACTTC. Translated, it gives CASSVGQGQETQYF.

The chain is built from TRBV5-6 and TRBJ2-1; a weak D match, TRBD1 (5 bases). Germline V gene lookup returns CDR1 SGHDT and CDR2 YYEEEE. Trimming removed 1 base from V and 13 bases from J, with 12 bases in between. The CDR3 contains 12 residues. The CDR3 nucleotides read TGTGCCAGCAGCTTGAGTCCTACAGGCCAGTTCTTC. This gives the protein CASSLSPTGQFF.

This clone has only one observation. The chain recombines TRBV27 with TRBJ2-7; the D gene is possibly TRBD2 (6 bases). From germline, CDR1 is MNHEY and CDR2 SMNVEV (reference sequence). V lost 1 base, J lost 6 bases, and 19 bases lay in between. The CDR3 length is 16 residues. CDR3 in amino acids: CASSLFLPGELLEQYF. The CDR3 coding sequence is TGTGCCAGCAGTTTATTCCTACCGGGAGAGCTTCTCGAGCAGTACTTC.

The gene calls are TRBV6-5 and TRBJ1-2; D is uncertain. CDR3 length equals 12 residues. The V gene lost 6 bases and the J gene lost 7 bases, with 12 bases spanning the gap. Germline V CDR1 and CDR2: MNHEY, SVGAGI. The CDR3 DNA reads TGTGCCAGCAGCACACCGGGGAGTGGCTACACCTTC. This encodes CASSTPGSGYTF.

The rearrangement joins TRBV5-6 to TRBJ2-5; 8 nucleotides align to TRBD2. Germline V CDR1 and CDR2: SGHDT, YYEEEE. The ends lost 3 bases at V and 3 bases at J; junction bases unmatched: 1. The CDR3 runs to 13 residues. The CDR3 nucleotides are TGTGCCAGCAGCTCGGGACTAGAAGAGACCCAGTACTTC. Protein product: CASSSGLEETQYF.

In this sample, this clone turned up a few times. The chain couples TRBV7-9 to TRBJ1-2; D may be TRBD1 (6 bases). The CDR3 is made up of 15 amino acids. Germline V gene data show CDR1 as SEHNR and CDR2 as FQNEAQ (reference sequence). V shed 3 bases and J shed 3 bases, with 14 bases lying between them. CDR3 sequence: CASSLDSVAYYGYTF. CDR3 in DNA: TGTGCCAGCAGCTTGGACAGCGTAGCCTACTATGGCTACACCTTC.

The gene calls are TRBV5-1 and TRBJ2-2, with TRBD1 matching over 9 bases. In germline, CDR1 is SGHRS, CDR2 YFSETQ. V gave up 4 bases and J gave up 2 bases; unmatched junction bases: 3. The CDR3 is made up of 15 amino acids. The CDR3 DNA reads TGCGCCAGCAGCCAGGGACAGGGCAACACCGGGGAGCTGTTTTTT. Translation: CASSQGQGNTGELFF.

The V gene is TRBV7-2, the J gene TRBJ2-3; D uncertain. V gave up 5 bases and J gave up 8 bases, with 11 bases separating them. The CDR3 is 12 amino acids. The germline gives CDR1 SGHTA, CDR2 FQGNSA. CDR3 in amino acids: CASSRGRATQYF. As DNA, the CDR3 is TGTGCCAGCAGCCGCGGCCGGGCTACGCAGTATTTT.

This clone appeared once. The CDR3 here is CASSLDLSSYEQYF. CDR3 nucleotides: TGTGCCAGCAGCTTAGATCTGAGCTCCTACGAGCAGTACTTC. The V gene is TRBV7-2, the J gene TRBJ2-7; D ambiguous. V gave up 1 base and J gave up 0 bases, with 7 bases separating them. The CDR3 extends over 14 amino acids. Germline assignment: CDR1 SGHTA and CDR2 FQGNSA.

This chain uses TRBV28 with TRBJ1-4, with D unclear. Trimming left V 5 bases short and J 1 base short, with 11 bases between. The CDR3 totals 15 residues. Germline CDR1 and CDR2: MDHEN and SYDVKM. The CDR3: CASSLETGTNEKLFF. DNA for the CDR3: TGTGCCAGCAGTCTAGAGACGGGAACTAATGAAAAACTGTTTTTT.

The rearrangement uses TRBV11-3 and TRBJ2-7, with TRBD1 matching 8 bases. The V and J ends lost 5 bases and 2 bases, in that order; junction bases with no gene match: 5. The CDR3 runs 14 residues. CDR1 and CDR2 from the germline V gene are SGHNT and YENEEA. For the CDR3, the DNA is TGTGCCAGCAGCAAGGCGGACAGGGCCTACGAGCAGTACTTC. The encoded protein is CASSKADRAYEQYF.

The J gene is TRBJ2-2, the V gene TRBV27; 8 bases line up with TRBD2. This CDR3 has 14 amino acids. V was clipped by 5 bases and J by 7 bases; unmatched bases: 6. Germline loops: CDR1 MNHEY, CDR2 SMNVEV (reference sequence). The CDR3 DNA reads as TGTGCCAGCAGTCCAGGACTAGCCGGCGGGGAGCTGTTTTTT. Residues: CASSPGLAGGELFF.

The V and J genes are TRBV10-3 and TRBJ2-3; 12 bases fit TRBD2. Unmatched junction bases numbered 9, after V lost 10 bases and J lost 4 bases. This CDR3 has 15 amino acids. The germline V gene encodes CDR1 ENHRY and CDR2 SYGVKD. The CDR3 spells CATASGRAQADTQYF. CDR3 in DNA: TGTGCCACCGCTAGCGGGAGGGCCCAAGCAGATACGCAGTATTTT.